The next 23 T cell receptor beta chains were all read from a single sample in a study of cytomegalovirus exposure and HLA in healthy donors. The PCR used 60 Vbeta and 13 Jbeta primers. Assay: immunoSEQ multiplex PCR; the TCRdb copy retains only in-frame clones and omits some. The sample holds under 300,000 clones, about 80% seen once. Input material: PBMCs. Receptors originate from a woman between 55 and 75 years old in good health and CMV-seropositive.

The chain combines TRBV7-9 with TRBJ2-7; tentative D call: TRBD2 (5 bases). V lost 5 bases to trimming and J lost 6 bases, with 11 bases between them. Germline CDR1 and CDR2: SEHNR and FQNEAQ (reference sequence). The CDR3 has 12 amino acids. CDR3 residues: CASSPTSFEQYF. The CDR3 nucleotides are TGTGCCAGCAGCCCCACTAGTTTCGAGCAGTACTTC.

J is TRBJ1-6 and V is TRBV5-1, with TRBD1 identical over 8 bases. Germline lookup yields CDR1 SGHRS and CDR2 YFSETQ. This CDR3 comprises 14 residues. The V gene end was trimmed by 4 bases and the J gene end by 10 bases; junction bases not matched to a gene: 7. CDR3 DNA: TGCGCCAGCAGCGCCGGACAGGGAGAATCACCCCTCCACTTT. The encoded protein is CASSAGQGESPLHF.

The chain couples TRBV11-2 to TRBJ2-1; 11 positions agree with TRBD2. Germline V gene lookup returns CDR1 SGHAT and CDR2 FQNNGV. The ends lost 1 base at V and 5 bases at J; junction bases unmatched: 7. The CDR3 sequence is 17 residues long. CDR3 nucleotides: TGTGCCAGCAGCTTAGGCAGACTAGCGGGAAGACACAATGAGCAGTTCTTC. Translation: CASSLGRLAGRHNEQFF. Full variable domain (outside the CDR3, taken from reference TRBV11-2 and TRBJ2-1): EAGVAQSPRYKIIEKRQSVAFWCNPISGHATLYWYQQILGQGPKLLIQFQNNGVVDDSQLPKDRFSAERLKGVDSTLKIQPAKLEDSAVYLCASSLGRLAGRHNEQFFGPGTRLTVL.

V gene TRBV7-2 combines with J gene TRBJ1-1, with D possibly matching TRBD1 (6 bases). The germline gives CDR1 SGHTA, CDR2 FQGNSA. The CDR3 is 15 amino acids. V was clipped by 5 bases and J by 4 bases, with 17 bases between them. CDR3 sequence: CASSLLGAASTEAFF. DNA for the CDR3: TGTGCCAGCAGCCTCCTGGGGGCGGCGAGCACTGAAGCTTTCTTT.

The rearrangement links TRBV19 to TRBJ1-1; TRBD1 might be the D (6 bases). The CDR3 is 13 residues long. Trimming removed 9 bases at V and 2 bases at J, with 13 bases between. Germline V gene data show CDR1 as LNHDA and CDR2 as SQIVND (reference sequence). CDR3 DNA: TGTGCCAGCCGACAGGACATCAACACTGAAGCTTTCTTT. Protein product: CASRQDINTEAFF.

This clone was found once. This chain connects TRBV9 to TRBJ2-7; 10 bases line up with TRBD1. Germline lookup yields CDR1 SGDLS and CDR2 YYNGEE. V shed 0 bases and J 3 bases; nucleotides not matched to a gene: 12. This CDR3 has 18 residues. CDR3 residues: CASSVVPTPGQGFYEQYF. The CDR3 bases are TGTGCCAGCAGCGTAGTCCCGACCCCGGGACAGGGGTTCTACGAGCAGTACTTC.

V and J are TRBV5-1 and TRBJ2-1; 8 nucleotides match TRBD2. The V gene's germline CDR1 is SGHRS and CDR2 YFSETQ. The V gene end was trimmed by 5 bases and the J gene end by 6 bases; junction bases not matched to a gene: 19. This CDR3 is built from 18 residues. CDR3 nucleotide sequence: TGCGCCAGCAGTTTAGATCCCCCGGGGGTAGCGGGGCGCAATGAGCAGTTCTTC. This codes for CASSLDPPGVAGRNEQFF. The full variable domain, completed using reference TRBV5-1 and TRBJ2-1, is KAGVTQTPRYLIKTRGQQVTLSCSPISGHRSVSWYQQTPGQGLQFLFEYFSETQRNKGNFPGRFSGRQFSNSRSEMNVSTLELGDSALYLCASSLDPPGVAGRNEQFFGPGTRLTVL.

The rearrangement links TRBV10-1 to TRBJ1-1; D is uncertain. Germline CDR1 reads WNHNN; CDR2 reads SYGVQD (reference sequence). The CDR3 sequence is 12 residues long. V was trimmed by 3 bases and J by 3 bases, leaving 5 bases between them. For the CDR3, the DNA is TGCGCCAGCAGTGACCGGGACACTGAAGCTTTCTTT. Its protein product is CASSDRDTEAFF.

This clone was recorded a few times. The gene calls are TRBV28 and TRBJ1-2, with D maybe TRBD1 (5 bases). V shed 7 bases and J shed 1 base, with 19 bases lying between them. The CDR3 contains 16 residues. Germline CDR1 and CDR2: MDHEN and SYDVKM. CDR3 sequence: CASTPPGGLLNYGYTF. The CDR3 coding sequence is TGTGCCAGCACCCCTCCGGGGGGACTACTTAACTATGGCTACACCTTC.

The V and J genes are TRBV19 and TRBJ2-1; 7 bases fit TRBD2. The CDR3 runs 18 residues. V shed 4 bases and J 3 bases; nucleotides not matched to a gene: 15. In germline, CDR1 is LNHDA, CDR2 SQIVND (reference sequence). The CDR3 bases are TGTGCCAGTAGTACTGTCCGCTGGGGAGCGGGGAGCTACAATGAGCAGTTCTTC. It yields the protein CASSTVRWGAGSYNEQFF. Filled out from reference TRBV19 and TRBJ2-1, the complete variable domain reads DGGITQSPKYLFRKEGQNVTLSCEQNLNHDAMYWYRQDPGQGLRLIYYSQIVNDFQKGDIAEGYSVSREKKESFPLTVTSAQKNPTAFYLCASSTVRWGAGSYNEQFFGPGTRLTVL.

The chain carries TRBV4-1 and TRBJ1-5; 7 nucleotides line up with TRBD1. Trimming took 0 bases from V and 6 from J; bases not matched to a gene: 5. This CDR3 is built from 15 residues. Per the germline V gene, CDR1 is MGHRA and CDR2 is YSYEKL. The CDR3 loop is CASSQDAQGFQPQHF. The CDR3 DNA reads TGCGCCAGCAGCCAAGATGCACAGGGGTTTCAGCCCCAGCATTTT.

The chain uses TRBV4-1 and TRBJ1-1, with 7 bases that match TRBD1. After removal of 1 base from V and 2 bases from J, the junction contained 16 bases not matched to a gene. The length of the CDR3 is 19 residues. Looked up from germline, CDR1 is MGHRA and CDR2 is YSYEKL. DNA of the CDR3: TGCGCCAGCAGCCAAGGGTGGGACAGCTCAACCCCACGAAACACTGAAGCTTTCTTT. Amino acid sequence: CASSQGWDSSTPRNTEAFF.

The V call is TRBV27, the J call TRBJ1-1, with TRBD1 identical over 10 bases. With V trimmed by 8 bases and J by 8 bases, 8 bases remained unmatched. CDR1 is MNHEY and CDR2 is SMNVEV in the germline V gene (reference sequence). This CDR3 spans 13 amino acids. CDR3 residues: CASGLGQGGEAFF. The CDR3 coding sequence is TGTGCCAGCGGGTTAGGACAGGGGGGAGAAGCTTTCTTT.

The chain joins TRBV28 to TRBJ1-2; a possible D gene is TRBD1 (5 bases). CDR1 and CDR2 (germline): MDHEN, SYDVKM. V gave up 8 bases and J gave up 8 bases, with 18 bases separating them. The CDR3 has 13 residues. The DNA of the CDR3 is TGTGCCAGCCTACGACTTAGGGGAGGCGGCTACACCTTC. Amino acids: CASLRLRGGGYTF.

J is TRBJ2-3 and V is TRBV6-5; TRBD1 matches 11 bases. CDR3 length equals 15 residues. The J segment lost 4 bases and the V segment lost 6 bases, leaving 6 bases of the junction unmatched. The germline gives CDR1 MNHEY, CDR2 SVGAGI. CDR3 DNA sequence: TGTGCCAGCAGCACGGACAGGGGGCGCTCAGATACGCAGTATTTT. It encodes CASSTDRGRSDTQYF.

This clone has just one count. The rearrangement joins TRBV5-6 to TRBJ2-7, with TRBD2 as a possible D gene (5 bases). This CDR3 is 15 amino acids long. Germline-derived CDR1 and CDR2 are SGHDT and YYEEEE. Deletions cut 0 bases from V and 4 bases from J, with 14 bases between. CDR3 DNA sequence: TGTGCCAGCAGCTTGGGACTCTTTACTAGGTACGAGCAGTACTTC. This encodes CASSLGLFTRYEQYF. The full variable domain, with the rest looked up from reference TRBV5-6 and TRBJ2-7, is DAGVTQSPTHLIKTRGQQVTLRCSPKSGHDTVSWYQQALGQGPQFIFQYYEEEERQRGNFPDRFSGHQFPNYSSELNVNALLLGDSALYLCASSLGLFTRYEQYFGPGTRLTVT.

The chain has TRBV28 and TRBJ2-3; 9 bases agree with TRBD2. This CDR3 comprises 15 residues. Trimming took 5 bases from V and 2 from J; bases not matched to a gene: 5. Germline CDR1 MDHEN, CDR2 SYDVKM. CDR3 region: CASSLAGSSTDTQYF. DNA for the CDR3: TGTGCCAGCAGTCTAGCGGGGTCCTCCACAGATACGCAGTATTTT.

The table lists this clone with a few counts. V and J are TRBV30 and TRBJ1-2; 8 bases are a match to TRBD1. Germline V gene data show CDR1 as GTSNPN and CDR2 as SVGIG (reference sequence). J was trimmed by 6 bases and V by 1 base; bases with no gene match: 4. This CDR3 region has 13 residues. CDR3 DNA: TGTGCCTGGAGTGCGGACAGGGTGAATGGCTACACCTTC. This encodes CAWSADRVNGYTF.

The V gene is TRBV9, the J gene TRBJ2-5; 10 bases match TRBD1. Germline trimming cut 0 bases from V and 1 base from J; bases unmatched to any gene: 3. The CDR3 has 16 residues. Per the germline V gene, CDR1 is SGDLS and CDR2 is YYNGEE. The chain's CDR3 is CASSVGGTGAQETQYF. In DNA form, the CDR3 reads TGTGCCAGCAGCGTAGGTGGGACAGGGGCCCAAGAGACCCAGTACTTC.

The rearrangement joins TRBV7-3 to TRBJ1-1; D remains unclear. Trimming took off 5 bases at V and 3 bases at J, with 10 bases between the two ends. The CDR3 totals 13 residues. CDR1 is SGHTA and CDR2 is FQGTGA in the germline V gene. The CDR3 sequence is CASSQSGDTEAFF. The CDR3 region has the DNA TGTGCCAGCAGCCAATCCGGAGACACTGAAGCTTTCTTT.

The chain is built from TRBV4-2 and TRBJ2-7, with D uncertain. The CDR3 length is 14 residues. Germline V lookup: CDR1 LGHNA, CDR2 YNFKEQ. Between the trimmed V and J ends, which lost 4 bases and 0 bases, there was a span of 10 bases. The CDR3 loop reads CASSLEVASYEQYF. For the CDR3, the DNA is TGTGCCAGCAGCCTTGAAGTGGCCTCCTACGAGCAGTACTTC.

The V gene is TRBV14, the J gene TRBJ2-7, with 7 bases that match TRBD2. This CDR3 is 14 amino acids long. The junction had 6 bases not matched to a gene; V was cut back by 4 bases and J by 3 bases. Germline CDR1 SGHDN, CDR2 FVKESK. The CDR3 protein is CASSLAAGFYEQYF. The CDR3 DNA reads TGTGCCAGCAGCCTCGCAGCGGGGTTCTACGAGCAGTACTTC.

The genes are TRBV5-1 and TRBJ1-4, with 9 bases that match TRBD1. The CDR3 is 15 residues long. J lost 8 bases, V lost 7 bases, and 12 bases had no gene match. Looked up from germline, CDR1 is SGHRS and CDR2 is YFSETQ. CDR3 nucleotide sequence: TGCGCCAGCGGCGAAACCGGGACAGGGTGGGAAAAACTGTTTTTT. This gives the protein CASGETGTGWEKLFF.